Listed below are T cell receptor beta chains from one sample, sequenced in a study of a mutant IDH1 vaccine in newly diagnosed glioma. For these TCRs, the target antigens are not known. Method: immunoSEQ multiplex PCR; TCRdb's copy keeps in-frame clones and lacks some. The data show about 94,000 clones, 89% seen once. The sample was PBMCs, taken from a glioma patient whose treatment included an IDH1 peptide vaccine. The source is a woman between 50 and 59 years old with glioma. The CDR3 runs from the conserved cysteine through the conserved F or W. D genes are given only for firm matches. Some rows have no size entry. The others give once, few or many, or a class for an expanded clone.

V,J,size,D,DNA,CDR3
TRBV5-1,TRBJ1-1,once,TRBD1,TGCGCCAGCAGCCCGGGACAGGGAGGCATTAGTTCTGAAGCTTTCTTT,CASSPGQGGISSEAFF
TRBV28,TRBJ2-2,.,.,TGTGCCAGCAGCGCGTTGGGGGTACCCGGGGAGCTGTTTTTT,CASSALGVPGELFF
TRBV30,TRBJ2-1,.,.,TGTGCCTGGGGCGGGACAGTGAATTGGGGTGAGCAGTTCTTC,CAWGGTVNWGEQFF
TRBV19,TRBJ2-1,.,TRBD2,TGTGCCAGTAAAGGGAGGGGTGGTAATGAGCAGTTCTTC,CASKGRGGNEQFF
TRBV28,TRBJ2-7,.,TRBD2,TGTGCCAGCAGTTCCGGTGACGCGGGAGGGTACGAGCAGTACTTC,CASSSGDAGGYEQYF
TRBV19,TRBJ2-7,.,.,TGTGCCAGTAGTCCCCGGTCCCTCTCCTACGAGCAGTACTTC,CASSPRSLSYEQYF
TRBV5-1,TRBJ2-7,.,TRBD1,TGCGCCAGCAGCCTGGGACAGGGTTTCTACGAGCAGTACTTC,CASSLGQGFYEQYF
TRBV6-5,TRBJ2-7,.,TRBD1,TGTGCCAGCAGCTCCGGGACAGGGTCATACGAGCAGTACTTC,CASSSGTGSYEQYF
TRBV6-6,TRBJ1-3,.,TRBD1,TGTGCCAGCTCCCCGGACAGGTTCGCGGGAAACACCATATATTTT,CASSPDRFAGNTIYF
TRBV6-6,TRBJ1-1,.,.,TGTGCCAGCAGTTATGAGACACCGAACACTGAAGCTTTCTTT,CASSYETPNTEAFF
TRBV6-4,TRBJ2-1,.,TRBD1,TGTGCCAGCAGTGACTTTCGGACAGGGTCATACAATGAGCAGTTCTTC,CASSDFRTGSYNEQFF
TRBV10-3,TRBJ1-1,once,.,TGTGCCATCAGTGTTGTCTCGGCCGATCTGAACACTGAAGCTTTCTTT,CAISVVSADLNTEAFF
TRBV5-1,TRBJ2-1,.,.,TGCGCCAGCAGCATTGATATCTACAATGAGCAGTTCTTC,CASSIDIYNEQFF
TRBV28,TRBJ1-4,.,TRBD1,TGTGCCAGCAGTTGGGACAGGGGTAGTTCGGCTAATGAAAAACTGTTTTTT,CASSWDRGSSANEKLFF
TRBV27,TRBJ2-2,once,.,TGTGCCAGCAGTTACGGCAAGCACACCGGGGAGCTGTTTTTT,CASSYGKHTGELFF
TRBV11-2,TRBJ1-2,.,.,TGTGCCAGCAGCTCAAGCGGCTATGGCTACACCTTC,CASSSSGYGYTF
TRBV28,TRBJ2-5,.,TRBD2,TGTGCCAGCAGGGTGGGGGGGGAACAAGAGACCCAGTACTTC,CASRVGGEQETQYF
TRBV5-5,TRBJ2-3,.,TRBD1,TGTGCCAGCAGCTGGCTGACAGGGATTAGGGCAGATACGCAGTATTTT,CASSWLTGIRADTQYF